One sample yielded the 11 T cell receptor beta chains listed below, sequenced in a study of technical replicates of blood from a few donors. Repertoires were generated with immunoSEQ multiplex PCR, while TCRdb's copy carries only in-frame clones and drops some. The data contain 95,000 or so clones, approximately 95% of them singletons. Sequencing was carried out using T cells isolated from PBMCs. The receptors shown here come from a human donor in good health.

V is TRBV7-2 and J is TRBJ2-5, with TRBD1 identical over 7 bases. V gave up 8 bases and J gave up 2 bases; unmatched junction bases: 5. This CDR3 has 13 residues. Germline loops: CDR1 SGHTA, CDR2 FQGNSA. DNA of the CDR3: TGTGCCAGCGGCCCGACAGGGCAAGAGACCCAGTACTTC. Protein sequence: CASGPTGQETQYF.

V is TRBV7-2 and J is TRBJ2-1, with D possibly being TRBD1 (6 bases). V was clipped by 5 bases and J by 0 bases, with 14 bases between them. The germline V gene encodes CDR1 SGHTA and CDR2 FQGNSA. The CDR3 has 16 residues. DNA for the CDR3: TGTGCCAGCAGCCGTCCGGGACAAAGCTCCTACAATGAGCAGTTCTTC. Amino acids: CASSRPGQSSYNEQFF. Together with reference TRBV7-2 and TRBJ2-1, the CDR3 gives the full variable domain: GAGVSQSPSNKVTEKGKDVELRCDPISGHTALYWYRQSLGQGLEFLIYFQGNSAPDKSGLPSDRFSAERTGGSVSTLTIQRTQQEDSAVYLCASSRPGQSSYNEQFFGPGTRLTVL.

The V gene is TRBV6-1, the J gene TRBJ2-7; D gene uncertain. V dropped 6 bases and J dropped 3 bases, with 9 bases sitting between them. This CDR3 has 12 residues. From germline, CDR1 is MNHNS and CDR2 SASEGT. CDR3 nucleotides: TGTGCCAGCAGGGCAGTTTACTACGAGCAGTACTTC. Protein: CASRAVYYEQYF.

This chain uses TRBV2 with TRBJ1-3; TRBD1 might be the D (6 bases). CDR3 length: 14 amino acids. Per germline, CDR1 SNHLY and CDR2 FYNNEI. Trimming cost V 2 bases and J 14 bases, with 19 bases left between them. The CDR3 here is CASSESRTALRLYF. The CDR3 nucleotides are TGTGCCAGCAGTGAATCCCGGACAGCCCTTAGATTATATTTT.

DNA for the CDR3: TGTGCCAGCAGTTTGGGCATCGAGCAGTACTTC. Translated, it gives CASSLGIEQYF. The gene calls are TRBV6-1 and TRBJ2-7, with D unclear. Trimming cost V 5 bases and J 6 bases, with 8 bases left between them. Germline V gives CDR1 MNHNS, CDR2 SASEGT. The CDR3 covers 11 residues.

This clone came up once. This chain links TRBV9 with TRBJ1-2; TRBD1 matches at 8 bases. There are 16 residues in the CDR3. V was pared by 2 bases and J by 8 bases, with 14 bases of the junction left unmatched. CDR1 is SGDLS, CDR2 YYNGEE, per germline. CDR3 protein: CASSVDHSTGQGGYTF. CDR3 DNA: TGTGCCAGCAGCGTGGACCATTCAACCGGACAGGGAGGCTACACCTTC.

In DNA form, the CDR3 reads TGTGCCAGCAGTTACACGGTATCTGGCAATCAGCCCCAGCATTTT. Protein: CASSYTVSGNQPQHF. The J gene is TRBJ1-5, the V gene TRBV6-6, with D unresolved. The V and J ends lost 2 bases and 2 bases respectively, with 10 bases between them. Germline-derived CDR1 and CDR2 are MNHNY and SVGAGI (reference sequence). The CDR3 sequence is 15 residues long.

The CDR3 DNA is TGTGCCAGCAGCCCGCTCCTCTCTAGCGTGGGCGAGCAGTACTTC. Translation gives CASSPLLSSVGEQYF. This chain joins TRBV6-5 and TRBJ2-7, with D possibly TRBD2 on 6 matching bases. This CDR3 has 15 residues. V lost 6 bases to trimming and J lost 6 bases, with 21 bases between them. The germline V gene has CDR1 MNHEY and CDR2 SVGAGI.

With respect to this clone: One end of the junction fails to match germline, which may point to a read error. The rearrangement joins TRBV6-1 to TRBJ1-4; TRBD1 aligns across 9 bases. CDR3 length: 12 residues. Germline V CDR1 and CDR2: MNHNS, SASEGT. The CDR3 DNA reads as TGTGCCAGCAGCGGCGCCCTCGGGACAGGGCGATTT. Amino acid sequence: CASSGALGTGRF.

This clone was seen just once. The chain recombines TRBV14 with TRBJ2-7; 8 bases fit TRBD2. V was clipped by 4 bases and J by 0 bases; unmatched bases: 5. CDR3 size: 15 residues. CDR1 and CDR2 (germline): SGHDN, FVKESK. CDR3 protein: CASSPATSGSYEQYF. CDR3 sequence (DNA): TGTGCCAGCAGCCCAGCTACTAGCGGCTCCTACGAGCAGTACTTC.

The chain recombines TRBV9 with TRBJ2-5, with 7 bases identical to TRBD2. With the DNA end fitting TRBJ2-7 better, the J assignment may be wrong. CDR1 is SGDLS and CDR2 is YYNGEE in the germline V gene. CDR3 size: 14 residues. The CDR3 bases are TGTGCCAGCAGCGTAACGGGGGGAGCCTACGAGCAGTACTTC. Amino acid sequence: CASSVTGGAYEQYF.